What follows describes a single T cell receptor (beta chain). These data belong to a study of blood T cell repertoires in COVID-19. About the study: Sample material is recorded as cDNA or gDNA derived from T cells, B-cell-depleted T cells, or PBMCs.

Germline V gene sequence: CDR1 SGHRS, CDR2 YFSETQ. CDR3 size: 12 residues. V lost 4 bases, J lost 7 bases, and 11 bases lay in between. Libraries were prepared by immunoSEQ multiplex PCR; TCRdb keeps only in-frame clonotypes and omits some of them. The sample holds some 200,000 clones; approximately 84% are singletons and the top ten take approximately 2.5%. The sequence derives from a woman in her sixties with acute or convalescent COVID-19. Sample: peripheral blood. V usage is TRBV5-1 and J usage is TRBJ1-2, with D maybe TRBD1 (5 bases). CDR3: CASSLQGIGYTF. Here the CDR3 DNA reads TGCGCCAGCAGCCTGCAGGGAATTGGCTACACCTTC. Complete variable domain (other parts from reference TRBV5-1 and TRBJ1-2): KAGVTQTPRYLIKTRGQQVTLSCSPISGHRSVSWYQQTPGQGLQFLFEYFSETQRNKGNFPGRFSGRQFSNSRSEMNVSTLELGDSALYLCASSLQGIGYTFGSGTRLTVV.